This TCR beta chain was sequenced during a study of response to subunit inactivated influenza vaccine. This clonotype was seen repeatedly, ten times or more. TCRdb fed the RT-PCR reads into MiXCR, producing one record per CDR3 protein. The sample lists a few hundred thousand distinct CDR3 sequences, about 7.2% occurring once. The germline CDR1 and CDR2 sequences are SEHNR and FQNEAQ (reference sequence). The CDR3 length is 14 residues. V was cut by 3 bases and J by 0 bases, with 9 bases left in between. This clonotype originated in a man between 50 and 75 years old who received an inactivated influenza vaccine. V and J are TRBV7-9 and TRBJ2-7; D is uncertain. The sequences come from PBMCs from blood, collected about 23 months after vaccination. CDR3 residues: CASSFGRFSYEQYF. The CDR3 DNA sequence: TGTGCCAGCAGCTTCGGACGGTTCTCCTACGAGCAGTACTTC.